This entry lists 25 T cell receptor beta chains sequenced from one sample in a study of identical twins. MiXCR was run by TCRdb on the 5' RACE reads, yielding one entry per CDR3 protein. The table has 600,000 to 700,000 distinct CDR3 sequences, 21% seen once. Separately, the same data were catalogued under a study of T cells expressing NK-cell markers.

Sequencing was carried out using PBMCs. Receptors were obtained from a woman younger than 35 in good health.

Concerning this clonotype: One end of the junction varies from germline; a read error may be responsible. V usage is TRBV5-1 and J usage is TRBJ2-1; TRBD2 aligns across 9 bases. Germline CDR1 and CDR2: SGHRS and YFSETQ. The CDR3 consists of 16 residues. The CDR3 sequence is CASSLRTLAGTNGQFF. In DNA form, the CDR3 reads TGCGCCAGCAGCTTGAGGACTCTAGCGGGGACGAATGGGCAGTTCTTC.

This clonotype was counted a few times. The genes are TRBV5-1 and TRBJ2-3; maybe TRBD1 (6 bases). CDR1 and CDR2 from the germline V gene are SGHRS and YFSETQ. Deletions cut 5 bases from V and 3 bases from J, with 16 bases between. There are 15 residues in the CDR3. DNA of the CDR3: TGCGCCAGCAGACCTACAGGGCACTATACAGATACGCAGTATTTT. Translating it yields CASRPTGHYTDTQYF.

The chain recombines TRBV7-6 with TRBJ2-1, with 11 bases identical to TRBD2. Germline CDR1 reads SGHVS; CDR2 reads FNYEAQ. The ends lost 5 bases at V and 4 bases at J; junction bases unmatched: 7. CDR3 length: 16 amino acids. The CDR3 region is CASSRDGTSGYNEQFF. Here the CDR3 DNA reads TGTGCCAGCAGCAGAGACGGGACTAGCGGTTACAATGAGCAGTTCTTC.

The chain employs TRBV1 and TRBJ2-3; the D segment call TRBD1 is taken from the table without a DNA check. TRBV1 is shown as a pseudogene. This CDR3 has 14 residues. The CDR3: CTSTRPRPLDTQYF. The CDR3 nucleotides read TGCACCAGCACCCGCCCCAGGCCACTGGATACGCAGTATTTT.

J is TRBJ1-5 and V is TRBV28; no clear D gene. The germline V and J ends were trimmed by 5 bases and 0 bases, with 11 bases remaining between them. This CDR3 is built from 15 residues. In germline, CDR1 is MDHEN, CDR2 SYDVKM. The CDR3 DNA reads TGTGCCAGCAGTATAGGACCGTATAGCAATCAGCCCCAGCATTTT. Translation gives CASSIGPYSNQPQHF.

The chain is built from TRBV5-1 and TRBJ1-1, with no clear D. Trimming shortened V by 0 bases and J by 1 base, and 13 bases separated the two germline ends. Germline V CDR1 and CDR2: SGHRS, YFSETQ. This CDR3 region has 16 residues. CDR3 protein: CASSLDMGNPNTEAFF. The DNA of the CDR3 is TGCGCCAGCAGCTTGGATATGGGGAACCCGAACACTGAAGCTTTCTTT.

As regards this clonotype: This clone may be a read error of a much larger clone one base away. The chain employs TRBV2 and TRBJ1-5; a weak D match, TRBD1 (5 bases). The CDR3 contains 12 residues. Germline V CDR1 and CDR2: SNHLY, FYNNEI. The germline V and J ends were trimmed by 8 bases and 4 bases, with 9 bases remaining between them. CDR3 loop: CASGPGNQPQHF. CDR3 nucleotides: TGTGCCAGCGGACCAGGGAATCAGCCCCAGCATTTT.

This clonotype was seen more than once but under ten times. The chain links TRBV12-3 or TRBV12-4 to TRBJ1-1; the D gene is possibly TRBD1 (6 bases). CDR3 size: 13 residues. V was trimmed by 3 bases and J by 4 bases, leaving 9 bases between them. CDR3 nucleotides: TGTGCCAGCAGTTTTCAGGGGTTCACTGAAGCTTTCTTT. Protein sequence: CASSFQGFTEAFF.

This clonotype has just a few counts. The chain combines TRBV29-1 with TRBJ1-1, with D uncertain. This CDR3 comprises 11 residues. Looked up from germline, CDR1 is SQVTM and CDR2 is ANQGSEA. Trimming shortened V by 0 bases and J by 8 bases, and 7 bases separated the two germline ends. In nucleotides, the CDR3 is TGCAGCGTTGAAGATCCGGGAGAAGCTTTCTTT. It codes for CSVEDPGEAFF. The full variable domain, rest sourced from reference TRBV29-1 and TRBJ1-1, is SAVISQKPSRDICQRGTSLTIQCQVDSQVTMMFWYRQQPGQSLTLIATANQGSEATYESGFVIDKFPISRPNLTFSTLTVSNMSPEDSSIYLCSVEDPGEAFFGQGTRLTVV.

The J gene is TRBJ2-2, the V gene TRBV4-3, with D uncertain. There are 14 residues in the CDR3. Germline V gene lookup returns CDR1 LGHNA and CDR2 YSLEER. Trimming cost V 1 base and J 6 bases, with 9 bases left between them. The CDR3 reads CASSQVVGPGELFF. DNA for the CDR3: TGCGCCAGCAGCCAAGTGGTAGGGCCCGGGGAGCTGTTTTTT.

The table lists this clonotype with many counts. This chain joins TRBV10-3 and TRBJ2-7, with D unclear. This CDR3 spans 12 amino acids. Per germline, CDR1 ENHRY and CDR2 SYGVKD. V gave up 3 bases and J gave up 0 bases, with 3 bases separating them. This chain's CDR3 is CAISDSSYEQYF. CDR3 nucleotide sequence: TGTGCCATCAGTGACAGCTCCTACGAGCAGTACTTC.

This clonotype occurred many times. This rearrangement joins TRBV12-3 or TRBV12-4 to TRBJ2-1; D remains ambiguous. Deletions cut 2 bases from V and 0 bases from J, with 8 bases between. CDR3 length equals 15 residues. As DNA, the CDR3 is TGTGCCAGCAGTTTAAGGGCGACCTCCTACAATGAGCAGTTCTTC. As protein: CASSLRATSYNEQFF.

This clonotype appeared many times. This rearrangement joins TRBV3-1 to TRBJ1-5, with unresolved D. With 5 bases removed from V and 4 bases from J, the gap between germline ends came to 9 bases. This CDR3 region has 13 residues. Germline CDR1 and CDR2: LGHDT and YNNKEL (reference sequence). The CDR3 bases are TGTGCCAGCAGCGAAAGGGTAAATCAGCCCCAGCATTTT. It yields the protein CASSERVNQPQHF.

In its sample, this clonotype was seen a few times. The rearrangement joins TRBV27 to TRBJ1-2; D might be TRBD1 (5 bases). The germline V and J ends were trimmed by 6 bases and 5 bases, with 13 bases remaining between them. This CDR3 contains 13 residues. Germline V CDR1 and CDR2: MNHEY, SMNVEV (reference sequence). The CDR3 DNA sequence: TGTGCCAGCAGGCCCCAGGGTGGTTATGGCTACACCTTC. This codes for CASRPQGGYGYTF.

This clonotype occurred a few times. This rearrangement joins TRBV7-2 to TRBJ2-1, with D uncertain. This CDR3 spans 14 amino acids. V lost 1 base, J lost 8 bases, and 12 bases lay in between. Germline CDR1 reads SGHTA; CDR2 reads FQGNSA. CDR3 amino acids: CASSLVRRHDEQFF. CDR3 DNA sequence: TGTGCCAGCAGCTTAGTTCGCAGACATGATGAGCAGTTCTTC.

This chain uses TRBV5-1 with TRBJ2-2; D is unclear. From germline, CDR1 is SGHRS and CDR2 YFSETQ. With 2 bases removed from V and 2 bases from J, the gap between germline ends came to 7 bases. This CDR3 contains 14 residues. The CDR3 DNA reads as TGCGCCAGCAGCTTTTCAATCAACACCGGGGAGCTGTTTTTT. This encodes CASSFSINTGELFF. Together with reference TRBV5-1 and TRBJ2-2, the CDR3 gives the full variable domain: KAGVTQTPRYLIKTRGQQVTLSCSPISGHRSVSWYQQTPGQGLQFLFEYFSETQRNKGNFPGRFSGRQFSNSRSEMNVSTLELGDSALYLCASSFSINTGELFFGEGSRLTVL.

This clonotype was observed a few times. The chain carries TRBV6-2 or TRBV6-3 and TRBJ1-2, with D perhaps matching TRBD1 (6 bases). Germline V gives CDR1 MNHEY, CDR2 SVGEGT. V shed 4 bases and J shed 7 bases, with 16 bases lying between them. This CDR3 is built from 14 residues. The CDR3, as DNA: TGTGCCAGCAGTTTGCGGCAGGGGCTTCGTGGCTACACCTTC. Its protein product is CASSLRQGLRGYTF.

This chain uses TRBV6-5 with TRBJ2-1, with unresolved D. CDR3 length equals 16 residues. Germline CDR1 MNHEY, CDR2 SVGAGI. The germline V and J ends were trimmed by 4 bases and 4 bases, with 17 bases remaining between them. The DNA for the CDR3 is TGTGCCAGCAGTTCCCTATTACCAACGAATTACAATGAGCAGTTCTTC. This encodes CASSSLLPTNYNEQFF.

V gene TRBV20-1 combines with J gene TRBJ1-5; TRBD1 might be the D (5 bases). The CDR3 extends over 14 amino acids. Germline V gene data show CDR1 as DFQATT and CDR2 as SNEGSKA (reference sequence). V lost 6 bases, J lost 2 bases, and 14 bases lay in between. DNA for the CDR3: TGCAGTGCAGGGGTGGTTCGGGGCAATCAGCCCCAGCATTTT. Translated: CSAGVVRGNQPQHF.

CDR3 coding DNA: TGCAGCGTTGTTAACGGGTATGGCTACACCTTC. Amino acid sequence: CSVVNGYGYTF. This chain connects TRBV29-1 to TRBJ1-2; D is unclear. Germline CDR1 and CDR2: SQVTM and ANQGSEA. This CDR3 is built from 11 residues. V lost 4 bases to trimming and J lost 5 bases, with 8 bases between them.

This clonotype was seen at least ten times. The V call is TRBV7-8, the J call TRBJ1-5; the D gene is possibly TRBD1 (5 bases). CDR1 and CDR2 (germline): SGHVS, FQNEAQ. V lost 3 bases, J lost 5 bases, and 8 bases lay in between. This CDR3 is 13 amino acids long. The CDR3 sequence: CASSFPGDQPQHF. The CDR3 DNA reads TGTGCCAGCAGCTTTCCGGGGGATCAGCCCCAGCATTTT.

The chain is built from TRBV7-2 and TRBJ2-3; no definite D call. CDR3 length equals 15 residues. CDR1 SGHTA and CDR2 FQGNSA come from the germline V gene. V shed 0 bases and J shed 5 bases, with 12 bases lying between them. The CDR3 loop is CASSLAGSYGDTQYF. CDR3 in DNA: TGTGCCAGCAGCTTAGCGGGTAGCTACGGAGATACGCAGTATTTT.

This clonotype was counted a few times. The V and J genes are TRBV20-1 and TRBJ1-2; perhaps TRBD1 as D (5 bases). CDR3 length: 14 amino acids. The V gene's germline CDR1 is DFQATT and CDR2 SNEGSKA (reference sequence). V was cut by 3 bases and J by 4 bases, with 15 bases left in between. DNA of the CDR3: TGCAGTGCTAGCCCCGGGACGTCCGCCTATGGCTACACCTTC. Encoded protein: CSASPGTSAYGYTF.

The chain links TRBV5-1 to TRBJ2-5, with TRBD1 identical over 7 bases. V gave up 1 base and J gave up 0 bases; unmatched junction bases: 6. This CDR3 has 16 amino acids. The V gene's germline CDR1 is SGHRS and CDR2 YFSETQ. The CDR3 DNA reads as TGCGCCAGCAGCTTGACGGACAGGTCGTACCAAGAGACCCAGTACTTC. Residues: CASSLTDRSYQETQYF.

The gene calls are TRBV24-1 and TRBJ2-1, with 8 bases aligning to TRBD1. CDR1 is KGHDR, CDR2 SFDVKD, per germline. The CDR3 covers 16 residues. V lost 4 bases to trimming and J lost 3 bases; unmatched junction nucleotides: 7. The CDR3 protein is CATSDSGTGFYNEQFF. CDR3 DNA sequence: TGTGCCACCAGTGACTCCGGGACAGGCTTCTACAATGAGCAGTTCTTC.